The clone carrying this T cell receptor beta chain showed up many times. Its antigen is as yet unknown. The data are from a study of T cell repertoires in cytomegalovirus infection. TCRdb analysed the reads with MiXCR anew, one entry per CDR3 protein. The sample has a few hundred thousand distinct CDR3 sequences; about two fifths are singletons. The sequenced sample was cultured PBMCs, obtained from culture after CMV antigen stimulation. This TCR derives from a human donor in good health (CMV status not recorded). Some clones in this sample may be carry-over from other donors' samples.

CDR3 protein: CASSLTPLNTDTQYF. The CDR3 DNA reads as TGCGCCAGCAGCCTCACCCCGTTGAACACAGATACGCAGTATTTT. The chain combines TRBV4-1 with TRBJ2-3; D gene unclear. The CDR3 consists of 15 residues. V was trimmed by 4 bases and J by 2 bases, leaving 13 bases between them. Germline CDR1 is MGHRA and CDR2 is YSYEKL.